This T cell receptor beta chain was retrieved from a study of T cell responses to AZD1222 COVID-19 vaccine. This clone was seen more than once but under ten times. Its antigen is currently unknown. V shed 1 base and J shed 8 bases, with 9 bases lying between them. Germline V gives CDR1 LGHDT, CDR2 YNNKEL (reference sequence). This CDR3 is built from 14 residues. Study-wide results and limits: Researchers took repertoire samples only after the peak T cell response had come. Spike-specific TCR breadth and depth rose after two AZD1222 doses.

TCRdb's table, derived via immunoSEQ multiplex PCR, lists solely in-frame clones and lacks some. Of roughly 180,000 clones in the sample, approximately 92% were seen once. The V call is TRBV3-1 (or the pseudogene TRBV3-2), the J call TRBJ1-6, with unresolved D. The receptor was isolated from an adult in good health. The specimen was peripheral blood, collected on day 0 of AZD1222 vaccination. The CDR3 nucleotides read TGTGCCAGCAGCCAAGTGCAAGGGCATTCACCCCTCCACTTT. This encodes CASSQVQGHSPLHF.